The 18 T cell receptor beta chains below were found in one sample sequenced in a study of T cell clonotyping in hematopoietic cell transplantation. Clones were sequenced by immunoSEQ multiplex PCR, and TCRdb holds only the in-frame ones, with some missing. The sample lists some 6,000 clones, approximately 91% occurring once. The sample here was peripheral blood mononuclear cells, taken 100 days after allogeneic stem cell transplant. These receptors all come from a female patient in her forties or fifties who had an allogeneic stem cell transplant from a related donor, so the T cells may come from the graft donor. Some clones in this sample may be carry-over from other donors' samples.

V is TRBV13 and J is TRBJ2-3; D not certain. Germline CDR1 and CDR2: PRHDT and FYEKMQ (reference sequence). This CDR3 contains 12 residues. Trimming cost V 3 bases and J 6 bases, with 7 bases left between them. The CDR3 protein is CASSLGGDTQYF. The DNA for the CDR3 is TGTGCCAGCAGCTTGGGTGGCGATACGCAGTATTTT. The complete variable domain, with remaining parts taken from reference TRBV13 and TRBJ2-3, reads AAGVIQSPRHLIKEKRETATLKCYPIPRHDTVYWYQQGPGQDPQFLISFYEKMQSDKGSIPDRFSAQQFSDYHSELNMSSLELGDSALYFCASSLGGDTQYFGPGTRLTVL.

The J gene is TRBJ1-6, the V gene TRBV5-1; D is ambiguous. CDR3 size: 13 residues. Trimming shortened V by 0 bases and J by 13 bases, and 11 bases separated the two germline ends. In germline, CDR1 is SGHRS, CDR2 YFSETQ. The CDR3 sequence is CASSLEAFLPLHF. Here the CDR3 DNA reads TGCGCCAGCAGCTTGGAGGCCTTCCTCCCCCTCCACTTT.

The V gene is TRBV30, the J gene TRBJ2-4; D remains unclear. The CDR3 is 12 residues long. V shed 1 base and J shed 6 bases, with 7 bases lying between them. Germline V gene sequence: CDR1 GTSNPN, CDR2 SVGIG (reference sequence). CDR3 nucleotide sequence: TGTGCCTGGAGTGAAACCCGAAACATTCAGTACTTC. Its translation: CAWSETRNIQYF.

The chain uses TRBV29-1 and TRBJ1-2, with D unclear. Per the germline V gene, CDR1 is SQVTM and CDR2 is ANQGSEA. The CDR3 is 12 amino acids. Trimming cost V 4 bases and J 7 bases, with 13 bases left between them. The CDR3 loop is CSVARSSGGYTF. The CDR3 DNA sequence: TGCAGCGTTGCCCGTTCGAGCGGTGGCTACACCTTC.

This chain links TRBV30 with TRBJ2-1; 7 nucleotides agree with TRBD1. The V segment lost 1 base and the J segment 8 bases; nucleotides outside the gene matches: 11. The CDR3 runs to 15 residues. The germline V gene encodes CDR1 GTSNPN and CDR2 SVGIG (reference sequence). The CDR3 here is CAWSANYRGRDEQFF. Here the CDR3 DNA reads TGTGCCTGGAGTGCAAACTACAGGGGTCGGGATGAGCAGTTCTTC. Together with reference TRBV30 and TRBJ2-1, the CDR3 gives the full variable domain: SQTIHQWPATLVQPVGSPLSLECTVEGTSNPNLYWYRQAAGRGLQLLFYSVGIGQISSEVPQNLSASRPQDRQFILSSKKLLLSDSGFYLCAWSANYRGRDEQFFGPGTRLTVL.

J is TRBJ1-4 and V is TRBV5-6; 9 bases agree with TRBD1. V was pared by 0 bases and J by 8 bases, with 11 bases of the junction left unmatched. Germline CDR1 is SGHDT and CDR2 is YYEEEE. The CDR3 length is 17 residues. CDR3: CASSLGTGATLGEKLFF. For the CDR3, the DNA is TGTGCCAGCAGCTTGGGGACAGGGGCCACTTTAGGAGAAAAACTGTTTTTT. The full variable domain, completed using reference TRBV5-6 and TRBJ1-4, is DAGVTQSPTHLIKTRGQQVTLRCSPKSGHDTVSWYQQALGQGPQFIFQYYEEEERQRGNFPDRFSGHQFPNYSSELNVNALLLGDSALYLCASSLGTGATLGEKLFFGSGTQLSVL.

The chain combines TRBV30 with TRBJ1-2; 9 bases are shared with TRBD1. J gave up 6 bases and V 4 bases, and 3 bases lay outside the gene matches. The germline V gene has CDR1 GTSNPN and CDR2 SVGIG (reference sequence). CDR3 size: 12 residues. The CDR3 bases are TGTGCCTGGAAGGGACAGGGAAATGGCTACACCTTC. Protein product: CAWKGQGNGYTF.

The chain joins TRBV9 to TRBJ2-5, with 9 bases identical to TRBD1. Germline V CDR1 and CDR2: SGDLS, YYNGEE. CDR3 length: 15 amino acids. The V and J ends lost 3 bases and 1 base, in that order; junction bases with no gene match: 4. Here the CDR3 reads CASSGGQGPQETQYF. The CDR3 bases are TGTGCCAGCAGCGGGGGACAGGGCCCCCAAGAGACCCAGTACTTC.

The chain has TRBV30 and TRBJ2-3; a possible D gene is TRBD1 (6 bases). Germline lookup yields CDR1 GTSNPN and CDR2 SVGIG (reference sequence). V lost 0 bases to trimming and J lost 5 bases, with 6 bases between them. This CDR3 spans 12 amino acids. The CDR3 loop is CAWSVQGDTQYF. The CDR3 coding sequence is TGTGCCTGGAGTGTACAGGGAGATACGCAGTATTTT.

This chain connects TRBV7-8 to TRBJ1-2; TRBD1 might be the D (5 bases). The CDR3 is 13 amino acids. CDR1 is SGHVS, CDR2 FQNEAQ, per germline. Trimming took off 2 bases at V and 8 bases at J, with 12 bases between the two ends. CDR3 coding DNA: TGTGCCAGCAGCTTAAGTGCAGGACAAGGCTACACCTTC. Translating gives CASSLSAGQGYTF.

CDR3 DNA: TGCAGCGTCCCCCCAGGTTCGGGGGACAATGAGCAGTTCTTC. Translated, it gives CSVPPGSGDNEQFF. The chain links TRBV29-1 to TRBJ2-1; D may be TRBD2 (6 bases). Germline CDR1 is SQVTM and CDR2 is ANQGSEA. Trimming took 6 bases from V and 5 from J, leaving 17 bases between them. The CDR3 runs to 14 residues.

The chain links TRBV18 to TRBJ1-1; D unclear. Germline V gene data show CDR1 as KGHSH and CDR2 as LQKENI. The CDR3 loop spans 13 amino acids. Trimming left V 2 bases short and J 3 bases short, with 7 bases between. CDR3 nucleotides: TGTGCCAGCTCACCATTGGGATACACTGAAGCTTTCTTT. As protein: CASSPLGYTEAFF.

The V and J genes are TRBV5-1 and TRBJ1-1; D ambiguous. The ends were cut back, 0 bases at V and 6 bases at J, with 15 bases in the middle. The length of the CDR3 is 15 residues. Germline assignment: CDR1 SGHRS and CDR2 YFSETQ. In DNA, the CDR3 is TGCGCCAGCAGCTTGGATAGGGTAGCTACACCTGAAGCTTTCTTT. This codes for CASSLDRVATPEAFF.

The chain uses TRBV7-8 and TRBJ1-5; 7 nucleotides align to TRBD1. Germline V gene lookup returns CDR1 SGHVS and CDR2 FQNEAQ. V was pared by 4 bases and J by 1 base, with 7 bases of the junction left unmatched. CDR3 length: 16 amino acids. In DNA, the CDR3 is TGTGCCAGCAGCTGGACCGGGACAGAGAGCAATCAGCCCCAGCATTTT. Residues: CASSWTGTESNQPQHF.

The V call is TRBV13, the J call TRBJ1-4; TRBD1 might be the D (5 bases). The CDR3 covers 15 residues. Germline V gene sequence: CDR1 PRHDT, CDR2 FYEKMQ (reference sequence). V dropped 5 bases and J dropped 7 bases, with 17 bases sitting between them. CDR3 region: CASSPSTARAEKLFF. CDR3 bases: TGTGCCAGCAGCCCTTCGACAGCGAGGGCTGAAAAACTGTTTTTT.

This chain connects TRBV5-4 to TRBJ1-4; D is possibly TRBD1 (6 bases). This CDR3 has 15 residues. V was pared by 0 bases and J by 5 bases, with 11 bases between. The germline gives CDR1 SGHNT, CDR2 YYREEE (reference sequence). CDR3 loop: CASSLDPRGNEKLFF. CDR3 in DNA: TGTGCCAGCAGCTTGGATCCCAGGGGAAATGAAAAACTGTTTTTT.

The chain employs TRBV18 and TRBJ1-1; D remains ambiguous. Trimming stripped 0 bases from V and 6 bases from J, with 5 bases between. The V gene's germline CDR1 is KGHSH and CDR2 LQKENI. The CDR3 sequence is 12 residues long. CDR3 sequence (DNA): TGTGCCAGCTCACCACCGACCGCTGAAGCTTTCTTT. Amino acid sequence: CASSPPTAEAFF.

The chain employs TRBV7-2 and TRBJ2-3; D may correspond to TRBD1 or TRBD2 (7 bases each). V was cut by 11 bases and J by 4 bases, with 16 bases left in between. This CDR3 region has 13 residues. The germline V gene has CDR1 SGHTA and CDR2 FQGNSA. DNA of the CDR3: TGTGCCGCCGGCCCAGGGGGGGCAGATACGCAGTATTTT. It specifies CAAGPGGADTQYF.